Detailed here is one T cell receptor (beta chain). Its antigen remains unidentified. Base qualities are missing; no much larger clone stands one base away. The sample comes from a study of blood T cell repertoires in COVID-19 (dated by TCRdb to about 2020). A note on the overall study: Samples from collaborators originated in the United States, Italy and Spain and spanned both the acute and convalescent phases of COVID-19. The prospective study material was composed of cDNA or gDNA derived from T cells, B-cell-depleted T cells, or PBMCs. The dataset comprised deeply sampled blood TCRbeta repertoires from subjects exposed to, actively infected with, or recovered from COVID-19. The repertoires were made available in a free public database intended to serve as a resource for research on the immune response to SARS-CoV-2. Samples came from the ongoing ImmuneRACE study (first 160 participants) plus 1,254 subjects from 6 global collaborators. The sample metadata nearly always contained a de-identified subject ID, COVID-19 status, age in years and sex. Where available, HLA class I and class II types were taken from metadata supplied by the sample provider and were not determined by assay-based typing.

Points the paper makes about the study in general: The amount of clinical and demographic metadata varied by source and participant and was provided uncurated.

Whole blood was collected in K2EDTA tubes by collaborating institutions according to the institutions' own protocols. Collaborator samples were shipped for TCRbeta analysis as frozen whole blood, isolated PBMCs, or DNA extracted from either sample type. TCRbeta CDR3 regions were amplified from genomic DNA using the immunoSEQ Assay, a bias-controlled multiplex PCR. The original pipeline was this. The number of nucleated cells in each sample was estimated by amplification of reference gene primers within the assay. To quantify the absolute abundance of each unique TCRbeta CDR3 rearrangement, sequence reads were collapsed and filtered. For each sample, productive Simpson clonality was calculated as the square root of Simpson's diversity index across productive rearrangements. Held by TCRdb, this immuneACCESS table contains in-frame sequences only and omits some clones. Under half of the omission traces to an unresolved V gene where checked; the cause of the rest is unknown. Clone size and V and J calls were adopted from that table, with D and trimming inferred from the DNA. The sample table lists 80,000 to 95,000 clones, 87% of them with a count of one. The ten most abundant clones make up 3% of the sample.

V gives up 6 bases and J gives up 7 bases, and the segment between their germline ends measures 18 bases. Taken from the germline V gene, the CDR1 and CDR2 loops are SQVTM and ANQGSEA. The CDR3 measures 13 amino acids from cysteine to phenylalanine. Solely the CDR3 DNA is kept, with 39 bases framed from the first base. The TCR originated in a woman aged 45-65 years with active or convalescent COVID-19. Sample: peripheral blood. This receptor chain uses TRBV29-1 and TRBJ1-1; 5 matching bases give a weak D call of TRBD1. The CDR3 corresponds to CSVSQGAGSEAFF. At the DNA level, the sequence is TGCAGCGTGTCCCAAGGGGCAGGAAGTGAAGCTTTCTTT.